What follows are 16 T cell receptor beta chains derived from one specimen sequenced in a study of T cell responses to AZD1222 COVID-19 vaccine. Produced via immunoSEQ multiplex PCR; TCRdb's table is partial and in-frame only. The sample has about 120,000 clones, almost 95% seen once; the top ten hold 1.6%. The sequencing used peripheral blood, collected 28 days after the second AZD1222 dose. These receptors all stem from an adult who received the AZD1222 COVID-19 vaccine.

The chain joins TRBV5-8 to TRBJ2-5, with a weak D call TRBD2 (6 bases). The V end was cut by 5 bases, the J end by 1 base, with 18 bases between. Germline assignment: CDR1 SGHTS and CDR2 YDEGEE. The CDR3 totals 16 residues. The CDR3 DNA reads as TGTGCCAGCAGACCAGGGTTTGGGGGGTCCCAAGAGACCCAGTACTTC. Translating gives CASRPGFGGSQETQYF.

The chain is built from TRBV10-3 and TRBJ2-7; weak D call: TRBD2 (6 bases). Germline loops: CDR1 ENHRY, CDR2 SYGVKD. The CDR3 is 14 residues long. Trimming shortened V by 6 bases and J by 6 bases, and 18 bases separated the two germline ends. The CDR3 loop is CAISPLEGSGEQYF. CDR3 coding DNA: TGTGCCATCAGCCCCCTCGAAGGTAGCGGCGAGCAGTACTTC.

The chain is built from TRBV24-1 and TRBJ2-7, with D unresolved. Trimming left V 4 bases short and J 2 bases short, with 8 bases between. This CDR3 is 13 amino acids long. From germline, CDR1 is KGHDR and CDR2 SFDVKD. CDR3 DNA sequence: TGTGCCACCAGTGACCCTTGGGCCTACGAGCAGTACTTC. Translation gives CATSDPWAYEQYF.

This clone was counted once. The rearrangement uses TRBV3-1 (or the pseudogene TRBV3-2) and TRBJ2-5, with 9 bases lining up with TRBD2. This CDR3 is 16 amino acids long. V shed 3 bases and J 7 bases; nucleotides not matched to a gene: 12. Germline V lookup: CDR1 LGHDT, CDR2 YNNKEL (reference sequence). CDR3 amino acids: CASSQVSSGTRGTQYF. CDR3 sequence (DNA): TGTGCCAGCAGCCAGGTCTCTAGCGGGACCCGGGGGACCCAGTACTTC.

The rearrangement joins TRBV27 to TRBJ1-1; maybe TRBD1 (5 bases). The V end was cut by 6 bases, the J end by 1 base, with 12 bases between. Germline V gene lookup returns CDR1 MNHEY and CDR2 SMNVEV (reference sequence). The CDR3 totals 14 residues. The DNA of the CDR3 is TGTGCCAGCAGCTCGACAGCTCAGAACACTGAAGCTTTCTTT. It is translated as CASSSTAQNTEAFF.

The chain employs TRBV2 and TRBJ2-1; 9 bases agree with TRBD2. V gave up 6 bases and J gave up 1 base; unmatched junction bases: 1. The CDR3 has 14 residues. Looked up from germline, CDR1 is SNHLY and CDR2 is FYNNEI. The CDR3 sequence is CASRTSGSYNEQFF. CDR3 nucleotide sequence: TGTGCCAGCAGGACTAGCGGTTCCTACAATGAGCAGTTCTTC.

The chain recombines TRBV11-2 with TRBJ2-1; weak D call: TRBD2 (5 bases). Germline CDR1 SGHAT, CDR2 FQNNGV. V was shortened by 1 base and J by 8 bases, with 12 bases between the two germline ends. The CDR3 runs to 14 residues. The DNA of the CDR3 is TGTGCCAGCAGCTTAGCACGGTACGGGGATGAGCAGTTCTTC. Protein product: CASSLARYGDEQFF.

CDR3 nucleotide sequence: TGTGCCAGCACAGACACTCCCATAGATACGCAGTATTTT. It is translated as CASTDTPIDTQYF. The rearrangement joins TRBV25-1 to TRBJ2-3; D is unclear. Germline V CDR1 and CDR2: MGHDK, SYGVNS. The CDR3 spans 13 residues. The V and J ends lost 7 bases and 5 bases respectively, with 13 bases between them. Drawing the rest from reference TRBV25-1 and TRBJ2-3, the complete variable domain is EADIYQTPRYLVIGTGKKITLECSQTMGHDKMYWYQQDPGMELHLIHYSYGVNSTEKGDLSSESTVSRIRTEHFPLTLESARPSHTSQYLCASTDTPIDTQYFGPGTRLTVL.

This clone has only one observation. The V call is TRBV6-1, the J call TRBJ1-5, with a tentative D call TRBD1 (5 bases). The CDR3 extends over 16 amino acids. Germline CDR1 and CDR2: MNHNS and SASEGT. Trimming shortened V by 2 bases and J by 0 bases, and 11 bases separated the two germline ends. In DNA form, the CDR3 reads TGTGCCAGCAGTGAACGTGGGGCCATTAGCAATCAGCCCCAGCATTTT. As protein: CASSERGAISNQPQHF.

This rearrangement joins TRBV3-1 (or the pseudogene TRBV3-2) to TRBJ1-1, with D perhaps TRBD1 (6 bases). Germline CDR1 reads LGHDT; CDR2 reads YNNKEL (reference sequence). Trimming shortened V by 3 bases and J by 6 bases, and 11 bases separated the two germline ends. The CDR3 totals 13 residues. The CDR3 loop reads CASSQEGGPEAFF. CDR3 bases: TGTGCCAGCAGCCAGGAGGGGGGGCCTGAAGCTTTCTTT.

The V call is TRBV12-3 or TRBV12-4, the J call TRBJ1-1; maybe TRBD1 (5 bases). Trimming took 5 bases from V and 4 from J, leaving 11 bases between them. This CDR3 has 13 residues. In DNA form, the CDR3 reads TGTGCCAGCAGTCTAGGGGCGCTCACTGAAGCTTTCTTT. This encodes CASSLGALTEAFF.

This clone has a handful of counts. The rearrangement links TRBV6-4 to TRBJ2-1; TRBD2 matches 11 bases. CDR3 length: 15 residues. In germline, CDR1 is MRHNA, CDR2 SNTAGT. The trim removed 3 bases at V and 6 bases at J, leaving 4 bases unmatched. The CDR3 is CASSELAGGSNEQFF. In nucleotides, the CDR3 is TGTGCCAGCAGTGAGCTAGCGGGAGGCAGCAATGAGCAGTTCTTC.

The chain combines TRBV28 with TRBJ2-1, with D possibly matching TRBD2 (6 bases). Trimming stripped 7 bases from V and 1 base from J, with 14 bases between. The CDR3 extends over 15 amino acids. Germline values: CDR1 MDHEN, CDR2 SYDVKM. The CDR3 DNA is TGTGCCAGCATCACGGCTGGGGGGTCCTACAATGAGCAGTTCTTC. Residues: CASITAGGSYNEQFF.

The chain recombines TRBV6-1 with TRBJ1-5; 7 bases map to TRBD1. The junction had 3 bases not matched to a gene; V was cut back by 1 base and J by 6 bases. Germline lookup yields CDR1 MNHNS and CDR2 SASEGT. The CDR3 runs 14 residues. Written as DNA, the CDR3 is TGTGCCAGCAGTGAAGGGGCAGGGGGTCAGCCCCAGCATTTT. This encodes CASSEGAGGQPQHF.

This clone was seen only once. This chain's CDR3 is CASSLDGGGSTDTQYF. DNA for the CDR3: TGTGCCAGCAGCTTAGATGGGGGAGGGAGCACAGATACGCAGTATTTT. The V gene is TRBV7-2, the J gene TRBJ2-3; 7 nucleotides agree with TRBD2. The V gene end was trimmed by 1 base and the J gene end by 0 bases; junction bases not matched to a gene: 4. Looked up from germline, CDR1 is SGHTA and CDR2 is FQGNSA. CDR3 length: 16 amino acids.

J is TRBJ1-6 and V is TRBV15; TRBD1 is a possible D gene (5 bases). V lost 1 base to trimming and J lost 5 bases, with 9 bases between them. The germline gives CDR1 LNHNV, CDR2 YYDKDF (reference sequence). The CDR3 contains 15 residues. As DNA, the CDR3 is TGTGCCACCAGCAGAGGGGGACCGAATAATTCACCCCTCCACTTT. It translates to CATSRGGPNNSPLHF.